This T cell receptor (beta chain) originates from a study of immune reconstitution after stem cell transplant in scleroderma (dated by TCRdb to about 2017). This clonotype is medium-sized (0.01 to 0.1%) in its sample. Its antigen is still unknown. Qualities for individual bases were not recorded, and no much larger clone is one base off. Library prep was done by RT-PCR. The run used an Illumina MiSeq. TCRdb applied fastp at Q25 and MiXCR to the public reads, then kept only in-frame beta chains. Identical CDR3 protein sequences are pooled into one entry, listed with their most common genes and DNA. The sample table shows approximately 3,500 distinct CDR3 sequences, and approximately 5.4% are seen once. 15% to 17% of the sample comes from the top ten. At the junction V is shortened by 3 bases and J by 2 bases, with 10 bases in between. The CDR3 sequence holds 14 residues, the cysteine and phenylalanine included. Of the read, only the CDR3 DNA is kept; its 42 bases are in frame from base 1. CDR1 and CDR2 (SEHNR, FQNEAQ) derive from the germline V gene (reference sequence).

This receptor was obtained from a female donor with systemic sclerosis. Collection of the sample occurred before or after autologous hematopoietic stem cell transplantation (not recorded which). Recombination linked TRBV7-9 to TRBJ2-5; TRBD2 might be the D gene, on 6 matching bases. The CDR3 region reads CASSFSAGQETQYF. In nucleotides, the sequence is TGTGCCAGCAGCTTTTCGGCGGGACAAGAGACCCAGTACTTC.